These T cell receptor beta chains were read from a single sample in a study of blood T cell repertoires in COVID-19. Measured with immunoSEQ multiplex PCR; TCRdb has only the in-frame clones, and not every one. The table shows roughly 200,000 clones, with about 83% occurring only once. What was sequenced was peripheral blood. The origin of the receptors is a person aged 70 to 85 with COVID-19, enrolled during active disease. Both conserved end residues are part of each CDR3. The D gene is left open where the match is weak.

v_gene: TRBV4-3; len: 14; d_gene: TRBD1; j_gene: TRBJ2-7; CDR3aa: CASSLGTGNYEQYF; CDR3nt: TGCGCCAGCAGCCTGGGGACAGGAAACTACGAGCAGTACTTC
v_gene: TRBV18; len: 15; d_gene: NA; j_gene: TRBJ2-1; CDR3aa: CASSPSHLDSHEQFF; CDR3nt: TGTGCCAGCTCACCGAGCCACCTTGATTCGCATGAGCAGTTCTTC
v_gene: TRBV6-2/TRBV6-3; len: 15; d_gene: TRBD1; j_gene: TRBJ1-2; CDR3aa: CASSPVRDRIGGYTF; CDR3nt: TGTGCCAGCAGCCCTGTCCGGGACAGGATAGGCGGCTACACCTTC
v_gene: TRBV30; len: 15; d_gene: TRBD2; j_gene: TRBJ2-7; CDR3aa: CAWSSGSGTYYEQYF; CDR3nt: TGTGCCTGGAGTTCGGGCAGCGGGACCTACTACGAGCAGTACTTC
v_gene: TRBV5-4; len: 15; d_gene: TRBD2; j_gene: TRBJ2-1; CDR3aa: CASSPTSGGGNEQFF; CDR3nt: TGTGCCAGCAGCCCGACTAGCGGGGGAGGCAATGAGCAGTTCTTC
v_gene: TRBV7-2; len: 14; d_gene: NA; j_gene: TRBJ2-2; CDR3aa: CASSLTVATGELFF; CDR3nt: TGTGCCAGCAGCTTGACAGTCGCTACCGGGGAGCTGTTTTTT
v_gene: TRBV14; len: 14; d_gene: NA; j_gene: TRBJ2-1; CDR3aa: CASSQGASFGEQFF; CDR3nt: TGTGCCAGCAGCCAGGGGGCTTCGTTTGGTGAGCAGTTCTTC
v_gene: TRBV27; len: 19; d_gene: TRBD1; j_gene: TRBJ2-3; CDR3aa: CASSSIISSGTGTYDTQYF; CDR3nt: TGTGCCAGCAGTTCGATCATAAGCTCCGGGACAGGGACCTATGATACGCAGTATTTT
v_gene: TRBV7-2; len: 15; d_gene: NA; j_gene: TRBJ1-1; CDR3aa: CASSQDGSWNTEAFF; CDR3nt: TGTGCCAGCAGCCAGGACGGGAGCTGGAACACTGAAGCTTTCTTT
v_gene: TRBV19; len: 15; d_gene: NA; j_gene: TRBJ1-5; CDR3aa: CASSISGQFNQPQHF; CDR3nt: TGTGCCAGTAGTATATCAGGGCAATTCAATCAGCCCCAGCATTTT
v_gene: TRBV18; len: 15; d_gene: TRBD1; j_gene: TRBJ1-5; CDR3aa: CASSPQQGFGQPQHF; CDR3nt: TGTGCCAGCTCACCTCAACAGGGGTTTGGACAGCCCCAGCATTTT
v_gene: TRBV28; len: 13; d_gene: NA; j_gene: TRBJ2-1; CDR3aa: CASNLGGVDEQFF; CDR3nt: TGTGCCAGCAACCTTGGAGGTGTCGATGAGCAGTTCTTC
v_gene: TRBV7-8; len: 16; d_gene: TRBD2; j_gene: TRBJ2-7; CDR3aa: CASSLGTSGRLHEQYF; CDR3nt: TGTGCCAGCAGCTTAGGGACTAGCGGGAGGTTGCACGAGCAGTACTTC
v_gene: TRBV7-3; len: 15; d_gene: TRBD2; j_gene: TRBJ2-2; CDR3aa: CASSVGLAGAGELFF; CDR3nt: TGTGCCAGCAGCGTGGGACTAGCGGGAGCCGGGGAGCTGTTTTTT